A selection of T cell receptor beta chains follows, all from one sample in a study of T cells after yellow fever vaccination. TCRdb re-called the 5' RACE reads through MiXCR, storing one row per CDR3 protein. In the table there are 250,000 to 300,000 distinct CDR3 sequences, over 4.5% of which are singletons. The specimen comprised CD4+ T cells sorted from PBMCs, sampled on the day of the yellow fever booster vaccination. Source of these receptors: a man between 18 and 35 years old who received the YFV17D yellow fever vaccine. Each CDR3 is given with its conserved first and last residue. The D gene is left open where the match is weak. Clone size is shown for a subset of rows, as once, few, many or a class of expanded clone.

>NA|TRBJ2-3|TRBV9|NA
CASSRGGRGSTDTQYF
TGTGCCAGCAGCAGAGGGGGTCGGGGGAGCACAGATACGCAGTATTTT
>many|TRBJ2-7|TRBV12-3/TRBV12-4|NA
CASNTYPSYEQYF
TGTGCCAGCAATACTTACCCCTCCTACGAGCAGTACTTC
>many|TRBJ2-5|TRBV7-8|NA
CASSLAAQETQYF
TGTGCCAGCAGCTTAGCAGCCCAAGAGACCCAGTACTTC
>many|TRBJ2-3|TRBV24-1|NA
CATSGGPDTQYF
TGTGCCACCAGTGGCGGGCCCGATACGCAGTATTTT
>NA|TRBJ1-4|TRBV4-3|NA
CASSQDWVVRRGNEKLFF
TGCGCCAGCAGCCAAGATTGGGTCGTCCGGAGGGGTAATGAAAAACTGTTTTTT
>many|TRBJ1-3|TRBV5-1|NA
CASSPSRGGNTIYF
TGCGCCAGCAGCCCATCCAGGGGAGGAAACACCATATATTTT
>many|TRBJ2-2|TRBV10-3|TRBD1
CAISESPGQDNTGELFF
TGTGCCATCAGTGAGTCACCGGGACAGGACAACACCGGGGAGCTGTTTTTT
>few|TRBJ1-1|TRBV12-3/TRBV12-4|TRBD1
CASKQIDQGAYTEAFF
TGTGCCAGCAAACAAATTGATCAGGGGGCATACACTGAAGCTTTCTTT
>many|TRBJ2-3|TRBV5-1|NA
CASSLSDRQTDTQYF
TGCGCCAGCAGCTTGAGCGACAGACAAACAGATACGCAGTATTTT
>many|TRBJ1-1|TRBV3-1|NA
CASSPAGNTEAFF
TGTGCCAGCAGCCCCGCAGGGAACACTGAAGCTTTCTTT